These T cell receptor beta chains were read from a single sample in a study of cytomegalovirus exposure and HLA in healthy donors. The data were produced by immunoSEQ multiplex PCR, yet TCRdb's version contains in-frame clones alone and is incomplete. This table holds 100,000 to 150,000 clones, approximately 72% found once. Sequencing was carried out using PBMCs. These receptors were taken from a woman between 50 and 59 years old in good health and CMV-seropositive. Each CDR3 is given with its conserved first and last residue. Each record gives: V gene, D gene, clone size, J gene, CDR3 protein, CDR3 DNA. The D gene is left open where the match is weak. Clone size is given for some rows only: seen once, a few or many times, or a class if the clone is expanded.

v_call: TRBV6-5; d_call: TRBD1; clone_size: .; j_call: TRBJ1-1; cdr3_aa: CASSYSGTGRTEAFF; cdr3_nt: TGTGCCAGCAGTTACTCTGGGACAGGGAGGACTGAAGCTTTCTTT
v_call: TRBV7-2; d_call: TRBD1; clone_size: .; j_call: TRBJ2-2; cdr3_aa: CASSRRTGGWTGELFF; cdr3_nt: TGTGCCAGCAGCCGCCGGACAGGGGGGTGGACCGGGGAGCTGTTTTTT
v_call: TRBV2; d_call: .; clone_size: .; j_call: TRBJ1-5; cdr3_aa: CASRTDRTSNQPQHF; cdr3_nt: TGTGCCAGCAGGACGGACAGAACAAGCAATCAGCCCCAGCATTTT
v_call: TRBV7-9; d_call: .; clone_size: .; j_call: TRBJ1-1; cdr3_aa: CASSSYRERNTEAFF; cdr3_nt: TGTGCCAGCAGCTCCTACAGGGAGAGGAACACTGAAGCTTTCTTT
v_call: TRBV4-2; d_call: TRBD2; clone_size: few; j_call: TRBJ2-1; cdr3_aa: CASSRPGLADNEQFF; cdr3_nt: TGTGCCAGCAGCAGACCGGGACTAGCGGACAATGAGCAGTTCTTC
v_call: TRBV21-1; d_call: .; clone_size: .; j_call: TRBJ2-1; cdr3_aa: CASSPRARRRNEQFF; cdr3_nt: TGTGCCAGCAGCCCGAGGGCGAGGCGACGGAATGAGCAGTTCTTC
v_call: TRBV6-5; d_call: TRBD2; clone_size: .; j_call: TRBJ2-5; cdr3_aa: CASSPGGLLGETQYF; cdr3_nt: TGTGCCAGCAGTCCGGGGGGACTCTTGGGGGAGACCCAGTACTTC
v_call: TRBV6-5; d_call: .; clone_size: few; j_call: TRBJ2-2; cdr3_aa: CASSYGAPYTGELFF; cdr3_nt: TGTGCCAGCAGTTACGGGGCCCCCTACACCGGGGAGCTGTTTTTT
v_call: TRBV2; d_call: .; clone_size: .; j_call: TRBJ1-2; cdr3_aa: CASSATDYGYTF; cdr3_nt: TGTGCCAGCAGTGCGACAGATTATGGCTACACCTTC
v_call: TRBV18; d_call: TRBD1; clone_size: .; j_call: TRBJ1-5; cdr3_aa: CASSLTGDNQPQHF; cdr3_nt: TGTGCCAGCTCACTGACAGGGGACAATCAGCCCCAGCATTTT
v_call: TRBV2; d_call: TRBD1; clone_size: .; j_call: TRBJ2-7; cdr3_aa: CASSDIRRGLASYEQYF; cdr3_nt: TGTGCCAGCAGTGATATCCGCAGGGGGCTTGCGTCCTACGAGCAGTACTTC
v_call: TRBV19; d_call: .; clone_size: .; j_call: TRBJ1-5; cdr3_aa: CASSVHPSNQPQHF; cdr3_nt: TGTGCCAGTAGTGTACACCCTAGCAATCAGCCCCAGCATTTT
v_call: TRBV4-2; d_call: TRBD2; clone_size: .; j_call: TRBJ2-7; cdr3_aa: CASSLRTSGQTYEQYF; cdr3_nt: TGTGCCAGCAGCCTCAGGACTAGCGGGCAAACCTACGAGCAGTACTTC
v_call: TRBV13; d_call: .; clone_size: many; j_call: TRBJ2-7; cdr3_aa: CASSWASNHEQYF; cdr3_nt: TGTGCCAGCAGCTGGGCTAGCAACCACGAGCAGTACTTC
v_call: TRBV2; d_call: .; clone_size: .; j_call: TRBJ2-5; cdr3_aa: CASSPDRSQETQYF; cdr3_nt: TGTGCCAGCAGTCCTGACAGAAGCCAAGAGACCCAGTACTTC
v_call: TRBV7-2; d_call: TRBD2; clone_size: .; j_call: TRBJ2-7; cdr3_aa: CASSRTSGRHEQYF; cdr3_nt: TGTGCCAGCAGCAGAACTAGCGGGAGGCACGAGCAGTACTTC
v_call: TRBV10-3; d_call: TRBD2; clone_size: .; j_call: TRBJ2-5; cdr3_aa: CAIGGLAGGEETQYF; cdr3_nt: TGTGCCATCGGCGGACTAGCGGGAGGGGAAGAGACCCAGTACTTC
v_call: TRBV5-1; d_call: TRBD1; clone_size: .; j_call: TRBJ2-5; cdr3_aa: CASSPGTVQETQYF; cdr3_nt: TGCGCCAGCAGCCCCGGGACAGTTCAAGAGACCCAGTACTTC
v_call: TRBV4-1; d_call: TRBD1; clone_size: .; j_call: TRBJ2-4; cdr3_aa: CASSQELIEGAKNIQYF; cdr3_nt: TGCGCCAGCAGCCAAGAATTAATCGAGGGGGCAAAAAACATTCAGTACTTC
v_call: TRBV5-1; d_call: TRBD1; clone_size: .; j_call: TRBJ2-3; cdr3_aa: CASSWTGGQGRWGYTDTQYF; cdr3_nt: TGCGCCAGCAGCTGGACTGGGGGACAGGGAAGGTGGGGCTACACAGATACGCAGTATTTT
v_call: TRBV11-3; d_call: TRBD1; clone_size: few; j_call: TRBJ2-5; cdr3_aa: CASSFSLGQGGETQYF; cdr3_nt: TGTGCCAGCAGCTTCAGCCTGGGACAGGGGGGAGAGACCCAGTACTTC
v_call: TRBV5-1; d_call: .; clone_size: few; j_call: TRBJ2-7; cdr3_aa: CASSLSGSPPLYEQYF; cdr3_nt: TGCGCCAGCAGCTTGAGCGGCAGTCCCCCCCTATACGAGCAGTACTTC
v_call: TRBV28; d_call: .; clone_size: .; j_call: TRBJ1-1; cdr3_aa: CASSVQTGRESTEAFF; cdr3_nt: TGTGCCAGCAGTGTCCAAACAGGGCGAGAGAGCACTGAAGCTTTCTTT
v_call: TRBV9; d_call: TRBD2; clone_size: .; j_call: TRBJ2-1; cdr3_aa: CASSVSPSGRAGNEQFF; cdr3_nt: TGTGCCAGCAGCGTATCCCCTAGCGGGAGGGCCGGTAATGAGCAGTTCTTC
v_call: TRBV9; d_call: .; clone_size: .; j_call: TRBJ2-5; cdr3_aa: CASSVGHLRGDHQETQYF; cdr3_nt: TGTGCCAGCAGCGTAGGCCACTTGCGGGGAGATCACCAAGAGACCCAGTACTTC
v_call: TRBV19; d_call: TRBD1; clone_size: .; j_call: TRBJ1-2; cdr3_aa: CASSIADRAGYTF; cdr3_nt: TGTGCCAGTAGTATAGCGGACAGGGCTGGCTACACCTTC
v_call: TRBV6-5; d_call: TRBD2; clone_size: many; j_call: TRBJ2-1; cdr3_aa: CASRPSGHNEQFF; cdr3_nt: TGTGCCAGCAGACCTAGCGGTCACAATGAGCAGTTCTTC
v_call: TRBV6-4; d_call: .; clone_size: .; j_call: TRBJ2-3; cdr3_aa: CASSETYSSTDTQYF; cdr3_nt: TGTGCCAGCAGTGAAACATATTCTAGCACAGATACGCAGTATTTT
v_call: TRBV29-1; d_call: TRBD1; clone_size: .; j_call: TRBJ2-2; cdr3_aa: CSVGQAYTGELFF; cdr3_nt: TGCAGCGTCGGACAGGCCTATACCGGGGAGCTGTTTTTT
v_call: TRBV6-5; d_call: .; clone_size: .; j_call: TRBJ2-1; cdr3_aa: CASSPRVMYNEQFF; cdr3_nt: TGTGCCAGCAGCCCCCGGGTTATGTACAATGAGCAGTTCTTC
v_call: TRBV18; d_call: .; clone_size: .; j_call: TRBJ2-1; cdr3_aa: CASSPRSIMSSYNEQFF; cdr3_nt: TGTGCCAGCTCACCACGGTCTATAATGAGCTCCTACAATGAGCAGTTCTTC
v_call: TRBV30; d_call: TRBD1; clone_size: .; j_call: TRBJ1-2; cdr3_aa: CAWMGTVYGYTF; cdr3_nt: TGTGCCTGGATGGGGACAGTCTATGGCTACACCTTC
v_call: TRBV11-2; d_call: .; clone_size: .; j_call: TRBJ1-6; cdr3_aa: CASSPGGRNSPLHF; cdr3_nt: TGTGCCAGCTCCCCGGGAGGGCGGAATTCACCCCTCCACTTT
v_call: TRBV6-6; d_call: TRBD1; clone_size: .; j_call: TRBJ2-7; cdr3_aa: CASSYRGQGEGYF; cdr3_nt: TGTGCCAGCAGTTACCGGGGACAGGGTGAGGGGTACTTC
v_call: TRBV9; d_call: .; clone_size: few; j_call: TRBJ2-3; cdr3_aa: CASSPRTDTQYF; cdr3_nt: TGTGCCAGCAGCCCTCGCACAGATACGCAGTATTTT
v_call: TRBV6-4; d_call: TRBD1; clone_size: .; j_call: TRBJ1-2; cdr3_aa: CASSDGAGGNYGYTF; cdr3_nt: TGTGCCAGCAGTGACGGGGCAGGGGGGAACTATGGCTACACCTTC
v_call: TRBV5-6; d_call: .; clone_size: .; j_call: TRBJ2-1; cdr3_aa: CASSFRNEQFF; cdr3_nt: TGTGCCAGCAGCTTTAGAAATGAGCAGTTCTTC
v_call: TRBV29-1; d_call: TRBD1; clone_size: .; j_call: TRBJ1-2; cdr3_aa: CSAALIRGQYGYTF; cdr3_nt: TGCAGCGCCGCCCTTATTAGGGGGCAATACGGCTACACCTTC
v_call: TRBV2; d_call: TRBD2; clone_size: once; j_call: TRBJ2-1; cdr3_aa: CASKGLALNEQFF; cdr3_nt: TGTGCCAGCAAGGGACTAGCGCTCAATGAGCAGTTCTTC
v_call: TRBV5-1; d_call: TRBD1; clone_size: .; j_call: TRBJ2-7; cdr3_aa: CASSLGDRGSYEQYF; cdr3_nt: TGCGCCAGCAGCTTAGGGGACAGGGGTTCCTACGAGCAGTACTTC
v_call: TRBV5-1; d_call: .; clone_size: once; j_call: TRBJ1-2; cdr3_aa: CASSLGDRHYHTF; cdr3_nt: TGCGCCAGCAGCTTGGGAGACAGACACTATCACACCTTC
v_call: TRBV5-4; d_call: TRBD2; clone_size: few; j_call: TRBJ2-7; cdr3_aa: CASSSRTSGSYEQYF; cdr3_nt: TGTGCCAGCAGCTCTAGGACTAGCGGGAGCTACGAGCAGTACTTC
v_call: TRBV7-9; d_call: .; clone_size: .; j_call: TRBJ2-3; cdr3_aa: CASSLRLGGLTDTQYF; cdr3_nt: TGTGCCAGCAGCTTAAGACTGGGGGGGCTTACAGATACGCAGTATTTT
v_call: TRBV30; d_call: TRBD1; clone_size: .; j_call: TRBJ2-7; cdr3_aa: CAWSGAGQGVYF; cdr3_nt: TGTGCCTGGAGTGGGGCGGGACAGGGGGTATACTTC
v_call: TRBV7-9; d_call: .; clone_size: many; j_call: TRBJ1-1; cdr3_aa: CASSLGHINTEAFF; cdr3_nt: TGTGCCAGCAGCTTAGGGCACATTAACACTGAAGCTTTCTTT
v_call: TRBV7-8; d_call: .; clone_size: .; j_call: TRBJ1-1; cdr3_aa: CASSPYGANTEAFF; cdr3_nt: TGTGCCAGCAGCCCGTACGGTGCGAACACTGAAGCTTTCTTT
v_call: TRBV11-3; d_call: TRBD1; clone_size: .; j_call: TRBJ1-4; cdr3_aa: CASSARQGLGWNEKLFF; cdr3_nt: TGTGCCAGCAGCGCCCGACAGGGACTAGGTTGGAATGAAAAACTGTTTTTT
v_call: TRBV19; d_call: TRBD2; clone_size: .; j_call: TRBJ2-5; cdr3_aa: CASSSLAGGKETQYF; cdr3_nt: TGTGCCAGTAGTTCCCTAGCGGGGGGTAAAGAGACCCAGTACTTC
v_call: TRBV5-4; d_call: TRBD2; clone_size: .; j_call: TRBJ2-3; cdr3_aa: CASSSGLAGTDTQYF; cdr3_nt: TGTGCCAGCAGCTCGGGACTAGCGGGCACAGATACGCAGTATTTT
v_call: TRBV19; d_call: .; clone_size: .; j_call: TRBJ1-5; cdr3_aa: CASSILSTLGGGQPQHF; cdr3_nt: TGTGCCAGTAGTATCCTATCAACGCTGGGAGGGGGTCAGCCCCAGCATTTT